These T cell receptor beta chains were read from a single sample in a study of T cell responses to AZD1222 COVID-19 vaccine. Generated by immunoSEQ multiplex PCR, the TCRdb table keeps only in-frame clones and is missing some. Found here are approximately 150,000 clones, 85% to 90% of them singletons; the top ten hold 5.1%. The sequencing here drew on peripheral blood, taken 28 days after the second AZD1222 dose. Source of these receptors: an adult who received the AZD1222 COVID-19 vaccine. The CDR3 runs from the conserved cysteine through the conserved F or W. A D gene is named only where the DNA matches it firmly. Clone size is not always given. Where it is, it says once, few, many or a class for expanded clones.

abundance	d_gene	j_gene	v_gene	CDR3nt	CDR3aa
NA	TRBD2	TRBJ2-2	TRBV25-1	TGTGCCACCACGCGGCTAGCGGGGGGGGAGCTGTTTTTT	CATTRLAGGELFF
once	NA	TRBJ1-4	TRBV30	TGTGCCTGGAGTGGGGGGCGGGTTGAAAAACTGTTTTTT	CAWSGGRVEKLFF
NA	NA	TRBJ1-2	TRBV7-9	TGTGCCAGCAGGCCCGACAGGAACTTTAACTATGGCTACACCTTC	CASRPDRNFNYGYTF
once	NA	TRBJ2-7	TRBV6-5	TGTGCCAGCAGTTACCGGAGAGGGCCGGGCTACGAGCAGTACTTC	CASSYRRGPGYEQYF
NA	NA	TRBJ1-1	TRBV2	TGTGCCAGCAGTGAGGAGGTAGGGGAAGCTTTCTTT	CASSEEVGEAFF
NA	TRBD2	TRBJ2-3	TRBV7-2	TGTGCCAGCAGCCTAATAGCGGGAACCACAGATACGCAGTATTTT	CASSLIAGTTDTQYF
NA	NA	TRBJ2-7	TRBV30	TGTGCTGGGATTAACTACGAGCAGTACTTC	CAGINYEQYF
few	TRBD2	TRBJ2-5	TRBV12-5	TGTGCTAGTTCATGGACTAGCGGGAGAGAAGAGACCCAGTACTTC	CASSWTSGREETQYF
NA	NA	TRBJ2-2	TRBV18	TGTGCCAGCTCACCATTGTCCACCGGGGAGCTGTTTTTT	CASSPLSTGELFF
NA	TRBD2	TRBJ2-1	TRBV7-9	TGTGCCAGCAGCTACAGCGGGGGGGCGGATGAGCAGTTCTTC	CASSYSGGADEQFF
NA	TRBD2	TRBJ2-3	TRBV3-1/TRBV3-2	TGTGCCAGCAGCCAAGGACTAGCGGGAGCCCCAGATACGCAGTATTTT	CASSQGLAGAPDTQYF
NA	NA	TRBJ1-4	TRBV2	TGTGCCAGCAGTGCTTATCCAGGGGAAAAACTGTTTTTT	CASSAYPGEKLFF
NA	NA	TRBJ1-5	TRBV19	TGTGCCAGTAGTATAGATCCCGGCAATCAGCCCCAGCATTTT	CASSIDPGNQPQHF
once	NA	TRBJ2-3	TRBV6-5	TGTGCCAGCAGTCTAGCGACCCCCTGGGATACGCAGTATTTT	CASSLATPWDTQYF
NA	NA	TRBJ2-3	TRBV30	TGTGCCTGGGGGACTGAAACAGATACGCAGTATTTT	CAWGTETDTQYF
NA	TRBD1	TRBJ1-2	TRBV19	TGTGCCACGCGAGAGAATCCGACAGGGGTTAACTATGGCTACACCTTC	CATRENPTGVNYGYTF